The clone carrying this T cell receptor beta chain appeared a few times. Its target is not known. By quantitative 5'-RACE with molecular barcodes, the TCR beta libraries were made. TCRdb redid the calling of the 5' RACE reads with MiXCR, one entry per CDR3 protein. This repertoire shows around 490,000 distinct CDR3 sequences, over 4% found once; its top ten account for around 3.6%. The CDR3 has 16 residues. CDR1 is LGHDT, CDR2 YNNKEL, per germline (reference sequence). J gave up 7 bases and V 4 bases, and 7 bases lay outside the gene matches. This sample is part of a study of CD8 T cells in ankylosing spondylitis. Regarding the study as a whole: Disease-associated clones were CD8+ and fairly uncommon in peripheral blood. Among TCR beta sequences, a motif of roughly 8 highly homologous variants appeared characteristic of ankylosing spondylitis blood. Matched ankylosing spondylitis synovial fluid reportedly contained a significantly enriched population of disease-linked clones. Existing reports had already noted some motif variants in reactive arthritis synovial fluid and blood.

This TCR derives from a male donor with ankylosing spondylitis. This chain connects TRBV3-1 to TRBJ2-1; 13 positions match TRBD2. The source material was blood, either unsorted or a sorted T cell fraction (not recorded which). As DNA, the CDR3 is TGTGCCAGCAGCCTGACTAGCGGGGGGCCAGGGAATGAGCAGTTCTTC. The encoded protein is CASSLTSGGPGNEQFF.